The 15 T cell receptor beta chains given below trace back to one sample, sequenced in a study of blood T cells in healthy people across ages. A J-beta primer mix and a sample-barcoded 5' primer were used in a second PCR of about 7 to 12 cycles. TCRdb passed the 5' RACE reads through MiXCR, listing each CDR3 protein once. The sample contains 700,000 to 850,000 distinct CDR3 sequences, under 40% of which appear only once. Specimen: blood. The source is a man aged 18 to 29 in good health.

This clonotype has just a few counts. The J gene is TRBJ2-3, the V gene TRBV20-1; 12 bases map to TRBD2. Trimming cost V 4 bases and J 2 bases; bases outside gene matches: 4. Germline assignment: CDR1 DFQATT and CDR2 SNEGSKA (reference sequence). The CDR3 spans 15 residues. CDR3 DNA sequence: TGCAGTGCTACCTCTAGCGGGGGGGACACAGATACGCAGTATTTT. Protein: CSATSSGGDTDTQYF.

The sample holds a few counts of this clonotype. The chain has TRBV7-8 and TRBJ1-5; 11 bases are a match to TRBD1. V was clipped by 5 bases and J by 5 bases; unmatched bases: 8. The germline gives CDR1 SGHVS, CDR2 FQNEAQ. The CDR3 contains 16 residues. CDR3 sequence: CASSPAGTGGHQPQHF. In nucleotides, the CDR3 is TGTGCCAGCAGCCCCGCCGGGACAGGGGGACATCAGCCCCAGCATTTT.

The chain carries TRBV20-1 and TRBJ1-6, with no clear D. The CDR3 has 15 amino acids. Germline CDR1 and CDR2: DFQATT and SNEGSKA (reference sequence). V gave up 3 bases and J gave up 7 bases, with 16 bases separating them. The DNA for the CDR3 is TGCAGTGCTAGTATGCGTGGCCTGGGCAATTCACCCCTCCACTTT. Its translation is CSASMRGLGNSPLHF.

V gene TRBV29-1 combines with J gene TRBJ2-7; the D is unclear. Trimming left V 8 bases short and J 2 bases short, with 10 bases between. From germline, CDR1 is SQVTM and CDR2 ANQGSEA. The CDR3 has 11 residues. Written as DNA, the CDR3 is TGCAGCCCGGACGGCCCCTACGAGCAGTACTTC. Its protein product is CSPDGPYEQYF.

This clonotype showed up just once. J is TRBJ1-2 and V is TRBV19, with D possibly matching TRBD1 (5 bases). Trimming took 3 bases from V and 6 from J, leaving 11 bases between them. Germline assignment: CDR1 LNHDA and CDR2 SQIVND (reference sequence). The CDR3 spans 13 residues. This CDR3 reads CASSIPAGHGYTF. The CDR3 DNA reads as TGTGCCAGTAGTATTCCGGCAGGGCATGGCTACACCTTC. Combining the CDR3 with reference TRBV19 and TRBJ1-2 gives the whole variable domain DGGITQSPKYLFRKEGQNVTLSCEQNLNHDAMYWYRQDPGQGLRLIYYSQIVNDFQKGDIAEGYSVSREKKESFPLTVTSAQKNPTAFYLCASSIPAGHGYTFGSGTRLTVV.

The chain recombines TRBV7-2 with TRBJ2-3; 11 nucleotides align to TRBD2. Germline CDR1 SGHTA, CDR2 FQGNSA. V trimming: 6 bases; J trimming: 5 bases; junction bases outside the gene matches: 16. The CDR3 has 18 residues. CDR3 bases: TGTGCCAGCAGACTCGGACTAGCGGGTCGGGGCCTGGGAGATACGCAGTATTTT. Translation: CASRLGLAGRGLGDTQYF.

V usage is TRBV12-3 or TRBV12-4 and J usage is TRBJ2-3, with TRBD2 identical over 8 bases. The V segment lost 2 bases and the J segment 0 bases; nucleotides outside the gene matches: 1. The CDR3 consists of 15 residues. DNA of the CDR3: TGTGCCAGCAGTTTAAAGCGGGGGAGCACAGATACGCAGTATTTT. This gives the protein CASSLKRGSTDTQYF.

The chain recombines TRBV9 with TRBJ1-2; tentative D call: TRBD1 (5 bases). From germline, CDR1 is SGDLS and CDR2 YYNGEE. V gave up 4 bases and J gave up 2 bases, with 12 bases separating them. The CDR3 totals 14 residues. The CDR3 sequence: CASSPGHPNYGYTF. The CDR3 coding sequence is TGTGCCAGCAGCCCCGGACACCCAAACTATGGCTACACCTTC.

The chain couples TRBV20-1 to TRBJ2-7; 11 nucleotides line up with TRBD2. The CDR3 contains 12 residues. Trimming cost V 6 bases and J 7 bases; bases outside gene matches: 5. Germline CDR1 is DFQATT and CDR2 is SNEGSKA (reference sequence). The CDR3 DNA reads TGCAGTGCAACACGACTAGCGGGGGAGCAGTACTTC. Amino acid sequence: CSATRLAGEQYF.

This clonotype was observed at least ten times. J is TRBJ2-4 and V is TRBV20-1; D is perhaps TRBD2 (6 bases). Germline V gene sequence: CDR1 DFQATT, CDR2 SNEGSKA (reference sequence). CDR3 length equals 14 residues. The V and J ends lost 6 bases and 3 bases respectively, with 15 bases between them. Here the CDR3 DNA reads TGCAGTGCGCACCGGGCGGGAAACAAAAACATTCAGTACTTC. Protein: CSAHRAGNKNIQYF.

The CDR3 region has the DNA TGTGCCAGCAGCTTGCACCGGACGGAATTTCGCGGCTACACCTTC. This codes for CASSLHRTEFRGYTF. V and J are TRBV5-8 and TRBJ1-2; D remains unclear. Per germline, CDR1 SGHTS and CDR2 YDEGEE. Trimming removed 1 base at V and 8 bases at J, with 18 bases between. The CDR3 is 15 amino acids.

This clonotype has only a few counts. The V gene is TRBV5-6, the J gene TRBJ1-5; no clear D. The CDR3 runs 13 residues. CDR1 is SGHDT, CDR2 YYEEEE, per germline. V was shortened by 3 bases and J by 3 bases, with 7 bases between the two germline ends. DNA for the CDR3: TGTGCCAGCAGCTCCGGATTCAATCAGCCCCAGCATTTT. Its translation is CASSSGFNQPQHF. Supplemented by reference TRBV5-6 and TRBJ1-5, the full variable domain reads DAGVTQSPTHLIKTRGQQVTLRCSPKSGHDTVSWYQQALGQGPQFIFQYYEEEERQRGNFPDRFSGHQFPNYSSELNVNALLLGDSALYLCASSSGFNQPQHFGDGTRLSIL.

This clonotype was counted at least ten times. V and J are TRBV7-2 and TRBJ2-1, with 10 bases that match TRBD1. This CDR3 comprises 17 residues. J was trimmed by 3 bases and V by 3 bases; bases with no gene match: 8. CDR1 is SGHTA and CDR2 is FQGNSA in the germline V gene. DNA of the CDR3: TGTGCCAGCAGCTTGGCTTCGACAGGGGGCTTCTACAATGAGCAGTTCTTC. It codes for CASSLASTGGFYNEQFF.

This clonotype appeared a few times. This chain joins TRBV29-1 and TRBJ1-4; 9 positions agree with TRBD1. Germline values: CDR1 SQVTM, CDR2 ANQGSEA. With V trimmed by 8 bases and J by 6 bases, 7 bases remained unmatched. The CDR3 has 13 amino acids. This chain's CDR3 is CSMPGQGDEKLFF. In DNA, the CDR3 is TGCAGCATGCCGGGACAGGGAGATGAAAAACTGTTTTTT.

The sample holds many counts of this clonotype. The CDR3 bases are TGCGCCAGCAGCTTGTGGACCGAGAGCTCCTACGAGCAGTACTTC. Protein sequence: CASSLWTESSYEQYF. This chain links TRBV5-1 with TRBJ2-7, with no clear D. Trimming cost V 1 base and J 0 bases, with 11 bases left between them. CDR3 length: 15 amino acids. CDR1 is SGHRS and CDR2 is YFSETQ in the germline V gene. The variable domain in full, with the rest retrieved from reference TRBV5-1 and TRBJ2-7, is KAGVTQTPRYLIKTRGQQVTLSCSPISGHRSVSWYQQTPGQGLQFLFEYFSETQRNKGNFPGRFSGRQFSNSRSEMNVSTLELGDSALYLCASSLWTESSYEQYFGPGTRLTVT.